These 4 T cell receptor beta chains originate from one sample sequenced in a study of human T cells and chemical hapten exposure (dated by TCRdb to about 2021). Total RNA was extracted from unfractionated whole blood that had been collected in Tempus Blood RNA tubes. During library preparation, unique molecular identifiers were attached to individual cDNA molecules so that TCRs could be counted in a quantitative, reproducible way. TCRdb reprocessed the public reads (quality trimming at Q25 with fastp, clone calling with MiXCR) and kept in-frame beta chains. Rows with one shared CDR3 protein collapse into an entry with the most common genes and DNA. The sample yields about 120,000 distinct CDR3 sequences; 8% to 9.5% were counted once. The ten largest clones capture approximately 1.4% of the sample. The sample was whole blood. The source is a human donor in good health. Some clones in this sample may be carry-over from other donors' samples. Donor details come from another sample of the same person, matched by shared clones.

This chain connects TRBV5-1 to TRBJ2-7; 11 bases fit TRBD2. The CDR3 sequence is 15 residues long. Germline CDR1 reads SGHRS; CDR2 reads YFSETQ. The V gene end was trimmed by 5 bases and the J gene end by 1 base; junction bases not matched to a gene: 5. This chain's CDR3 is CASRTGTSGSYEQYF. The CDR3 DNA reads as TGCGCCAGCAGAACCGGGACTAGCGGATCCTACGAGCAGTACTTC.

This clonotype was seen repeatedly, ten times or more. This chain joins TRBV2 and TRBJ2-3, with TRBD1 as a possible D gene (5 bases). The CDR3 consists of 16 residues. Germline lookup yields CDR1 SNHLY and CDR2 FYNNEI. V was clipped by 5 bases and J by 2 bases, with 17 bases between them. This CDR3 reads CASSPVGQEVTDTQYF. CDR3 coding DNA: TGTGCCAGCAGTCCGGTGGGGCAGGAAGTCACAGATACGCAGTATTTT.

This clonotype was seen many times. This chain joins TRBV4-3 and TRBJ1-2; 8 bases agree with TRBD1. Germline assignment: CDR1 LGHNA and CDR2 YSLEER. The junction had 11 bases not matched to a gene; V was cut back by 4 bases and J by 7 bases. The CDR3 consists of 15 residues. CDR3: CASSPQTGELSGYTF. CDR3 nucleotide sequence: TGCGCCAGCAGCCCACAGACAGGGGAATTGAGTGGCTACACCTTC.

This clonotype was observed a few times. This chain uses TRBV12-5 with TRBJ1-1; D call uncertain. V was clipped by 1 base and J by 3 bases, with 6 bases between them. CDR3 length: 13 residues. Germline V gene sequence: CDR1 LGHNT, CDR2 FRNRAP. CDR3 residues: CASGLGVYTEAFF. CDR3 in DNA: TGTGCTAGTGGTTTGGGGGTTTACACTGAAGCTTTCTTT.